The 27 T cell receptor beta chains below all came from one sample that was sequenced in a study of blood T cell repertoires in COVID-19 (dated by TCRdb to 2020 to 2022). Library construction relied on the immunoSEQ multiplex PCR assay. The source is immuneACCESS, and TCRdb retained only in-frame sequences with V and J called. Part of the clones is not carried over; for the studies checked, unresolved V genes explain less than half of this, and the remainder is unexplained. This sample is represented by some 190,000 clones; roughly 89% of them were singletons. The ten largest clones capture roughly 3.1% of the sample. The sequenced sample consisted of PBMCs or T cells enriched from blood (not recorded which). All receptors come from a woman aged 25 to 39 who had been exposed to COVID-19.

The genes are TRBV5-1 and TRBJ1-4; 9 nucleotides align to TRBD1. Germline CDR1 SGHRS, CDR2 YFSETQ. The V segment lost 3 bases and the J segment 7 bases; nucleotides outside the gene matches: 7. The CDR3 spans 15 residues. The CDR3 is CASSSGQGTIEKLFF. Here the CDR3 DNA reads TGCGCCAGCAGCTCTGGACAGGGGACAATTGAAAAACTGTTTTTT. Variable domain in full (rest from reference TRBV5-1 and TRBJ1-4): KAGVTQTPRYLIKTRGQQVTLSCSPISGHRSVSWYQQTPGQGLQFLFEYFSETQRNKGNFPGRFSGRQFSNSRSEMNVSTLELGDSALYLCASSSGQGTIEKLFFGSGTQLSVL.

The V gene is TRBV24-1, the J gene TRBJ2-2, with 9 bases lining up with TRBD1. The CDR3 totals 15 residues. V lost 4 bases and J lost 7; bases outside the gene matches: 6. Germline V gives CDR1 KGHDR, CDR2 SFDVKD. Written as DNA, the CDR3 is TGTGCCACCAGTGACAAACAGGGGGCGGTCGGGGAGCTGTTTTTT. As protein: CATSDKQGAVGELFF.

The chain carries TRBV7-9 and TRBJ1-1, with D unclear. The CDR3 has 13 amino acids. Germline CDR1 is SEHNR and CDR2 is FQNEAQ (reference sequence). The ends were cut back, 4 bases at V and 6 bases at J, with 12 bases in the middle. The DNA of the CDR3 is TGTGCCAGCAGCTCTACGCCGTTGGCTGAAGCTTTCTTT. It is translated as CASSSTPLAEAFF.

This chain connects TRBV7-9 to TRBJ2-1; D perhaps matches TRBD1 (6 bases). Trimming pared 10 bases from V and 2 bases from J, leaving 15 bases between. CDR3 length: 14 residues. Germline V gives CDR1 SEHNR, CDR2 FQNEAQ (reference sequence). CDR3 coding DNA: TGTGCCACCGACGGACAGCGAGCCTACAATGAGCAGTTCTTC. Translating gives CATDGQRAYNEQFF.

The CDR3 DNA follows: TGTGCCAGCGGCGACAGGGGTGAGCAGTTCTTC. Its translation: CASGDRGEQFF. The chain recombines TRBV7-9 with TRBJ2-1, with 8 nucleotides matching TRBD1. The CDR3 runs 11 residues. Losses at the gene ends were 8 bases for V and 9 bases for J; bases not matched to a gene: 3. Germline lookup yields CDR1 SEHNR and CDR2 FQNEAQ (reference sequence).

The V gene is TRBV30, the J gene TRBJ2-1, with TRBD2 matching 8 bases. The CDR3 runs 15 residues. Unmatched junction bases numbered 10, after V lost 2 bases and J lost 7 bases. Germline V gene data show CDR1 as GTSNPN and CDR2 as SVGIG (reference sequence). The CDR3 nucleotides are TGTGCCTGGAGTTCTTTTCTGGCGGGGGGTAATGAGCAGTTCTTC. Translating gives CAWSSFLAGGNEQFF.

This chain connects TRBV4-1 to TRBJ2-2, with D possibly TRBD1 on 6 matching bases. The germline V gene has CDR1 MGHRA and CDR2 YSYEKL. The CDR3 extends over 18 amino acids. V was shortened by 0 bases and J by 4 bases, with 18 bases between the two germline ends. The CDR3 coding sequence is TGCGCCAGCAGCCAAGATGAGAACAGGGCGCTGTCCACCGGGGAGCTGTTTTTT. It codes for CASSQDENRALSTGELFF.

This clone appeared a single time. The J gene is TRBJ2-3, the V gene TRBV6-5; 11 positions agree with TRBD2. Germline trimming cut 4 bases from V and 2 bases from J; bases unmatched to any gene: 5. The CDR3 runs 16 residues. CDR1 is MNHEY, CDR2 SVGAGI, per germline. The CDR3 loop reads CASSLIAGGTTDTQYF. The CDR3 DNA sequence: TGTGCCAGCAGTTTAATAGCGGGGGGGACCACAGATACGCAGTATTTT.

The chain is built from TRBV6-1 and TRBJ1-1; 10 nucleotides align to TRBD1. Trimming took 3 bases from V and 5 from J; bases not matched to a gene: 6. Looked up from germline, CDR1 is MNHNS and CDR2 is SASEGT. This CDR3 is built from 15 residues. CDR3 nucleotide sequence: TGTGCCAGCAGTGAGACAGGGGGCTCGATAACTGAAGCTTTCTTT. The encoded protein is CASSETGGSITEAFF.

The V gene is TRBV6-1, the J gene TRBJ1-6, with TRBD1 as a possible D gene (6 bases). Germline V lookup: CDR1 MNHNS, CDR2 SASEGT. The CDR3 contains 17 residues. The V end was cut by 1 base, the J end by 9 bases, with 19 bases between. The CDR3 loop is CASSEGIGNRVGSPLHF. The DNA of the CDR3 is TGTGCCAGCAGTGAAGGAATAGGAAACAGGGTCGGTTCACCCCTCCACTTT.

This chain connects TRBV19 to TRBJ2-1; D may be TRBD2 (5 bases). This CDR3 comprises 13 residues. Trimming stripped 5 bases from V and 4 bases from J, with 9 bases between. The germline CDR1 and CDR2 sequences are LNHDA and SQIVND (reference sequence). CDR3 nucleotides: TGTGCCAGTAGTGACTACAGTTACAATGAGCAGTTCTTC. Its protein is CASSDYSYNEQFF.

This chain connects TRBV18 to TRBJ2-2; TRBD1 aligns across 9 bases. This CDR3 region has 15 residues. Trimming at V came to 3 bases and at J to 6 bases, leaving 5 bases not matched to a gene. Germline V CDR1 and CDR2: KGHSH, LQKENI. The CDR3 protein is CASSPTGGAAGELFF. Here the CDR3 DNA reads TGTGCCAGCTCACCCACAGGGGGCGCAGCCGGGGAGCTGTTTTTT.

This chain links TRBV19 with TRBJ2-7; 9 nucleotides match TRBD1. The CDR3 extends over 17 amino acids. The V segment lost 1 base and the J segment 6 bases; nucleotides outside the gene matches: 13. Germline V CDR1 and CDR2: LNHDA, SQIVND (reference sequence). The CDR3 loop reads CASSIVLGQGLTFEQYF. The CDR3 bases are TGTGCCAGTAGTATAGTGTTGGGACAGGGTTTAACCTTCGAGCAGTACTTC. Full variable domain (rest looked up from reference TRBV19 and TRBJ2-7): DGGITQSPKYLFRKEGQNVTLSCEQNLNHDAMYWYRQDPGQGLRLIYYSQIVNDFQKGDIAEGYSVSREKKESFPLTVTSAQKNPTAFYLCASSIVLGQGLTFEQYFGPGTRLTVT.

Only one count was recorded for this clone. This chain links TRBV20-1 with TRBJ1-5; D unclear. There are 14 residues in the CDR3. V was cut by 3 bases and J by 1 base, with 10 bases left in between. Per germline, CDR1 DFQATT and CDR2 SNEGSKA (reference sequence). DNA of the CDR3: TGCAGTGCTAGTCTGGGCCTAAGCAATCAGCCCCAGCATTTT. This encodes CSASLGLSNQPQHF.

This clone was picked up one time. The chain is built from TRBV14 and TRBJ2-7; the match to TRBD1 covers 8 bases. Germline trimming cut 3 bases from V and 3 bases from J; bases unmatched to any gene: 1. CDR1 and CDR2 from the germline V gene are SGHDN and FVKESK. The CDR3 has 13 residues. CDR3 sequence (DNA): TGTGCCAGCAGCCATGACAGGGGCTACGAGCAGTACTTC. Its protein is CASSHDRGYEQYF.

Comment on this clone: A much larger clone is a single base away; this may be a read error. V usage is TRBV5-1 and J usage is TRBJ1-6; weak D call: TRBD1 (6 bases). The CDR3 spans 18 residues. Per the germline V gene, CDR1 is SGHRS and CDR2 is YFSETQ. The CDR3 region is CASRPGTFVGSCNSPLHF. Written as DNA, the CDR3 is TGCGCCAGCAGACCGGGGACATTTGTTGGCTCCTGTAATTCACCCCTCCACTTT.

This chain connects TRBV5-1 to TRBJ2-1; 10 bases map to TRBD2. This CDR3 region has 15 residues. V shed 8 bases and J 0 bases; nucleotides not matched to a gene: 5. Germline-derived CDR1 and CDR2 are SGHRS and YFSETQ. CDR3 loop: CASIAGGYSYNEQFF. The CDR3 nucleotides read TGCGCCAGTATAGCGGGGGGCTACTCCTACAATGAGCAGTTCTTC.

This clone is a singleton in its sample. The chain carries TRBV7-2 and TRBJ1-1; 7 bases map to TRBD1. The CDR3 spans 14 residues. CDR1 is SGHTA and CDR2 is FQGNSA in the germline V gene. The ends lost 1 base at V and 10 bases at J; junction bases unmatched: 9. Here the CDR3 reads CASSLETGDHLAFF. For the CDR3, the DNA is TGTGCCAGCAGCTTAGAAACAGGGGATCACTTAGCTTTCTTT. The entire variable domain, with the rest obtained from reference TRBV7-2 and TRBJ1-1, is as follows: GAGVSQSPSNKVTEKGKDVELRCDPISGHTALYWYRQSLGQGLEFLIYFQGNSAPDKSGLPSDRFSAERTGGSVSTLTIQRTQQEDSAVYLCASSLETGDHLAFFGQGTRLTVV.

This chain uses TRBV2 with TRBJ2-5; D is perhaps TRBD2 (5 bases). V was pared by 8 bases and J by 7 bases, with 8 bases between. CDR1 and CDR2 from the germline V gene are SNHLY and FYNNEI. CDR3 size: 10 residues. The CDR3 protein is CASEAGTQYF. In nucleotides, the CDR3 is TGTGCCAGCGAGGCGGGGACCCAGTACTTC.

The chain couples TRBV27 to TRBJ1-5, with 9 positions matching TRBD1. Germline-derived CDR1 and CDR2 are MNHEY and SMNVEV (reference sequence). The CDR3 runs 15 residues. J gave up 6 bases and V 5 bases, and 8 bases lay outside the gene matches. CDR3 sequence reads: CASSPSGTGLQPQHF. The CDR3 DNA is TGTGCCAGCAGTCCCTCCGGGACAGGGCTTCAGCCCCAGCATTTT.

The V call is TRBV7-6, the J call TRBJ1-1; 7 nucleotides line up with TRBD1. Germline CDR1 SGHVS, CDR2 FNYEAQ. Unmatched junction bases numbered 2, after V lost 1 base and J lost 6 bases. The CDR3 extends over 13 amino acids. CDR3 nucleotide sequence: TGTGCCAGCAGCTTAGGAGGGGGCGCTGAAGCTTTCTTT. Translation: CASSLGGGAEAFF.

J is TRBJ1-5 and V is TRBV5-8, with 7 bases identical to TRBD1. Trimming cost V 3 bases and J 4 bases; bases outside gene matches: 10. The CDR3 sequence is 16 residues long. Germline V gene lookup returns CDR1 SGHTS and CDR2 YDEGEE. The CDR3 protein is CASSWGDGTANQPQHF. DNA for the CDR3: TGTGCCAGCAGCTGGGGAGACGGGACAGCAAATCAGCCCCAGCATTTT.

This rearrangement joins TRBV30 to TRBJ1-2; weak D call: TRBD1 (5 bases). The germline CDR1 and CDR2 sequences are GTSNPN and SVGIG (reference sequence). CDR3 size: 14 residues. The V gene lost 2 bases and the J gene lost 4 bases, with 14 bases spanning the gap. CDR3 DNA: TGTGCCTGGAGTCCCCAGGGCCGGGCCTATGGCTACACCTTC. It is translated as CAWSPQGRAYGYTF.

J is TRBJ2-5 and V is TRBV7-6, with 10 positions matching TRBD1. With V trimmed by 1 base and J by 5 bases, 1 base remained unmatched. The CDR3 covers 14 residues. From germline, CDR1 is SGHVS and CDR2 FNYEAQ. CDR3 coding DNA: TGTGCCAGCAGCTTAGGACAGGGGGCCGAGACCCAGTACTTC. Its translation is CASSLGQGAETQYF.

The sample holds a few counts of this clone. V gene TRBV4-2 combines with J gene TRBJ2-6, with TRBD1 matching over 9 bases. Germline V gene sequence: CDR1 LGHNA, CDR2 YNFKEQ. V dropped 5 bases and J dropped 2; count of bases not matched to a gene: 13. The CDR3 length is 19 residues. Here the CDR3 DNA reads TGTGCCAGCAGCTCGGGGCTGGGGGACAGGGTAACTGGGGCCAACGTCCTGACTTTC. The encoded protein is CASSSGLGDRVTGANVLTF.

This rearrangement joins TRBV10-3 to TRBJ2-1; 7 nucleotides match TRBD1. Germline V gene sequence: CDR1 ENHRY, CDR2 SYGVKD. This CDR3 contains 15 residues. Germline trimming cut 6 bases from V and 0 bases from J; bases unmatched to any gene: 5. CDR3 protein: CAIRAGDSSYNEQFF. CDR3 in DNA: TGTGCCATCAGGGCAGGGGACAGCTCCTACAATGAGCAGTTCTTC.

The chain is built from TRBV2 and TRBJ2-5; 9 nucleotides line up with TRBD2. Losses at the gene ends were 5 bases for V and 5 bases for J; bases not matched to a gene: 6. Germline V lookup: CDR1 SNHLY, CDR2 FYNNEI. The CDR3 covers 14 residues. Here the CDR3 reads CASSHSGGGETQYF. For the CDR3, the DNA is TGTGCCAGCAGTCATAGCGGGGGAGGGGAGACCCAGTACTTC.